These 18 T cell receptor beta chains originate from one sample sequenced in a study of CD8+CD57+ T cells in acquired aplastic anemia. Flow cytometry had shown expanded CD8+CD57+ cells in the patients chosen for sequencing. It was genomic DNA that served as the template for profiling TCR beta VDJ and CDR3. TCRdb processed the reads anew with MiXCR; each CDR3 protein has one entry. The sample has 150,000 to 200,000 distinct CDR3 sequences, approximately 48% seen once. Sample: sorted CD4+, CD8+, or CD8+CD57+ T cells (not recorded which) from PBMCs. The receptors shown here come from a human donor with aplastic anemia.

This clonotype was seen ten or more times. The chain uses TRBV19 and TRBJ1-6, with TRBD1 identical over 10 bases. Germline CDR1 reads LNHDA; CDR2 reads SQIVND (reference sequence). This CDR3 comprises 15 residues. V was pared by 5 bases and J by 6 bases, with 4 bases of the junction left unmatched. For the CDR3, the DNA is TGTGCCAGTAGTCCCGACAGGGGGCTTAATTCACCCCTCCACTTT. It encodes CASSPDRGLNSPLHF.

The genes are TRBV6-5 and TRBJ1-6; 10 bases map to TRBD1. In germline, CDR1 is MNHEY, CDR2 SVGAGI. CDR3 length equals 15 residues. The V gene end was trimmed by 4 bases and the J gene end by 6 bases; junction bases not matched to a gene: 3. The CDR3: CASSFRDRGNSPLHF. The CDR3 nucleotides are TGTGCCAGCAGTTTCCGGGACAGGGGTAATTCACCCCTCCACTTT.

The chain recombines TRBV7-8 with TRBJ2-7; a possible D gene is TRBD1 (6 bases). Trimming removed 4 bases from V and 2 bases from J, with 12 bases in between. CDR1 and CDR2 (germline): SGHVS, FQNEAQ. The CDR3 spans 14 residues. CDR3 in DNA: TGTGCCAGCAGCTCCAGGGACACAGCCTACGAGCAGTACTTC. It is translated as CASSSRDTAYEQYF.

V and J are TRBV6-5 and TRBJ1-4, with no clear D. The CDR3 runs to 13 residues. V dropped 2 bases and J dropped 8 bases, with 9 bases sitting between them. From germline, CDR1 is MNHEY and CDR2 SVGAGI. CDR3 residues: CASSYDFGEKLFF. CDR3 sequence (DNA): TGTGCCAGCAGTTACGATTTTGGCGAAAAACTGTTTTTT.

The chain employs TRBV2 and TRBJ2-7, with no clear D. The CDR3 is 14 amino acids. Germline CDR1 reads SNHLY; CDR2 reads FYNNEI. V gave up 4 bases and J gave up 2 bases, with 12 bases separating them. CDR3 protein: CASSGNSVTYEQYF. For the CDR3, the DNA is TGTGCCAGCAGTGGGAATAGTGTCACCTACGAGCAGTACTTC.

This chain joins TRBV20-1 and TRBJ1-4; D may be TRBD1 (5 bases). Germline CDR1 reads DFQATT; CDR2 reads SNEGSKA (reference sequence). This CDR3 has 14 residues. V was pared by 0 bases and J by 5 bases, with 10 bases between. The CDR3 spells CSARDFTGNEKLFF. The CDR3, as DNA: TGCAGTGCTAGAGATTTTACAGGCAATGAAAAACTGTTTTTT.

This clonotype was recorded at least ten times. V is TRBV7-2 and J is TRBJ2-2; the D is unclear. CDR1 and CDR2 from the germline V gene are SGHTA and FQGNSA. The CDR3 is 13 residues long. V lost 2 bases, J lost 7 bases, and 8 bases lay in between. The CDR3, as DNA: TGTGCCAGCAGCTTATCCAAGGGCGGGGAGCTGTTTTTT. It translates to CASSLSKGGELFF. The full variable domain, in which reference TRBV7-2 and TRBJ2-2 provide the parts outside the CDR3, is GAGVSQSPSNKVTEKGKDVELRCDPISGHTALYWYRQSLGQGLEFLIYFQGNSAPDKSGLPSDRFSAERTGGSVSTLTIQRTQQEDSAVYLCASSLSKGGELFFGEGSRLTVL.

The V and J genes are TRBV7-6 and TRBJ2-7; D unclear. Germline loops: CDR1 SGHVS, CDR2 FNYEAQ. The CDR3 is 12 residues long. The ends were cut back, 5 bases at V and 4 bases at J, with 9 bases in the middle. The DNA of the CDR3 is TGTGCCAGCAGCCCACGAAGATACGAGCAGTACTTC. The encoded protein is CASSPRRYEQYF.

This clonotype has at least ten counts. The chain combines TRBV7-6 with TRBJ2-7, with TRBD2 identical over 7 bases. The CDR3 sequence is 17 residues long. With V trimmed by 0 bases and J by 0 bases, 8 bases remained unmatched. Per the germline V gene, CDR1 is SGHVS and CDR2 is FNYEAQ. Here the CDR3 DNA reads TGTGCCAGCAGCTTAGCGGCCGGGCGGGGGAGCTCCTACGAGCAGTACTTC. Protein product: CASSLAAGRGSSYEQYF.

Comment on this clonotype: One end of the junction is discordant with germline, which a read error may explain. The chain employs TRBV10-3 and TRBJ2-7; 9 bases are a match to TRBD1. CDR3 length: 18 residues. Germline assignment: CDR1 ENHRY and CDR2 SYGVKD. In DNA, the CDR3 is TGTGCCAGCAGTTACTCGATTGGACATGGACAGGGGACCTACGAGCAGTACTTC. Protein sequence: CASSYSIGHGQGTYEQYF.

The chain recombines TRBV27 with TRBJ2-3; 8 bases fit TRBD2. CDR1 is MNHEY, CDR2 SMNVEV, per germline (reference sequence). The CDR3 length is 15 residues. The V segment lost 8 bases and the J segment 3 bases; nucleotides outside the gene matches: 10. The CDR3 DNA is TGTGCCAGCGGGCAAAGCGGGAGAGGTACAGATACGCAGTATTTT. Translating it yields CASGQSGRGTDTQYF.

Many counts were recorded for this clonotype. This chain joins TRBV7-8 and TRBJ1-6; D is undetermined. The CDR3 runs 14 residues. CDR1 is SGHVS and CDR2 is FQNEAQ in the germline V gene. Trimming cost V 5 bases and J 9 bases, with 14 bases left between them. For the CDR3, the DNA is TGTGCCAGCAGCCCCGACTCTAAGAGTTCACCCCTCCACTTT. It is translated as CASSPDSKSSPLHF.

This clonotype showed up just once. CDR3 bases: TGTGCCAGCAGTTTTGAAGGGATGCCCCAGCATTTT. It yields the protein CASSFEGMPQHF. The chain joins TRBV12-3 or TRBV12-4 to TRBJ1-5, with unresolved D. The CDR3 spans 12 residues. V shed 3 bases and J shed 9 bases, with 9 bases lying between them.

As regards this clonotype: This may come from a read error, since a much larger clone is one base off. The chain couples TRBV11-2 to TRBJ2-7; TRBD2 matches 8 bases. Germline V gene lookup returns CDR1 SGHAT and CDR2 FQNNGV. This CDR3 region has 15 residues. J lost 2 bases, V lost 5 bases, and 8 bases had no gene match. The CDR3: CASSPSGGTTYEQYF. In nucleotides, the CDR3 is TGTGCCAGCAGCCCTTCGGGGGGGACAACCTACGAGCAGTACTTC.

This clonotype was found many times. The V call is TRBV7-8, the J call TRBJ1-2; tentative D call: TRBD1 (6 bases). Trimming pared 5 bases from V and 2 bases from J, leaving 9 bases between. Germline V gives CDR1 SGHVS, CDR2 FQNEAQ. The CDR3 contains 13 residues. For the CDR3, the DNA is TGTGCCAGCAGCAGGACAGAAAACTATGGCTACACCTTC. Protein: CASSRTENYGYTF.

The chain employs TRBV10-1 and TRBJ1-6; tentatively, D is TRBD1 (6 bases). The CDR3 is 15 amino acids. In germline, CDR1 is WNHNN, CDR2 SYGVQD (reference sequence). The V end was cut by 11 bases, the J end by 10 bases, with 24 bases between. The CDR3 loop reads CAALGGRGIVSPLHF. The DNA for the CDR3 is TGCGCCGCCCTTGGGGGGCGGGGCATCGTCTCACCCCTCCACTTT.

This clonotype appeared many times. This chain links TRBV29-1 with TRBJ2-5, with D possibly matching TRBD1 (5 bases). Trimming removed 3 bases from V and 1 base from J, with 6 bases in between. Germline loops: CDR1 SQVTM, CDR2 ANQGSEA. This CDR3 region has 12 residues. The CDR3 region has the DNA TGCAGCGTTGACAGGGCCCAAGAGACCCAGTACTTC. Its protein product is CSVDRAQETQYF.

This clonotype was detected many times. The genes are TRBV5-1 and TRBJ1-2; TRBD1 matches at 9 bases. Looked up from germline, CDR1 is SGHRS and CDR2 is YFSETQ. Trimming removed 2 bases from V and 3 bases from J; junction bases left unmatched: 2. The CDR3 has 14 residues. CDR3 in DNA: TGCGCCAGCAGCTTAGACAGGGGGGACTATGGCTACACCTTC. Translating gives CASSLDRGDYGYTF.